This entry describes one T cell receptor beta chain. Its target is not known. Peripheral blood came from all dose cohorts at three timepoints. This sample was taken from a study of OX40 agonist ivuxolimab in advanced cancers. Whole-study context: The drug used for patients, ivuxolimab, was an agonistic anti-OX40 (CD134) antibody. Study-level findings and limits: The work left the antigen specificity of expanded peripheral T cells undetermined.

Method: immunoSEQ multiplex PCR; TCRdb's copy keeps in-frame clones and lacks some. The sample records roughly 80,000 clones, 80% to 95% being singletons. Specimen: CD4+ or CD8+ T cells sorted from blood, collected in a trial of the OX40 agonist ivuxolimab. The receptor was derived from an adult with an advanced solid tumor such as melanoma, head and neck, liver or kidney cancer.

CDR3 in amino acids: CASSFGGPQEKLFF. The CDR3 bases are TGTGCCAGCAGTTTTGGAGGACCTCAGGAAAAACTGTTTTTT. V gene TRBV28 combines with J gene TRBJ1-4; the D is unclear. Germline loops: CDR1 MDHEN, CDR2 SYDVKM. Between the trimmed V and J ends, which lost 3 bases and 8 bases, there was a span of 13 bases. This CDR3 contains 14 residues.